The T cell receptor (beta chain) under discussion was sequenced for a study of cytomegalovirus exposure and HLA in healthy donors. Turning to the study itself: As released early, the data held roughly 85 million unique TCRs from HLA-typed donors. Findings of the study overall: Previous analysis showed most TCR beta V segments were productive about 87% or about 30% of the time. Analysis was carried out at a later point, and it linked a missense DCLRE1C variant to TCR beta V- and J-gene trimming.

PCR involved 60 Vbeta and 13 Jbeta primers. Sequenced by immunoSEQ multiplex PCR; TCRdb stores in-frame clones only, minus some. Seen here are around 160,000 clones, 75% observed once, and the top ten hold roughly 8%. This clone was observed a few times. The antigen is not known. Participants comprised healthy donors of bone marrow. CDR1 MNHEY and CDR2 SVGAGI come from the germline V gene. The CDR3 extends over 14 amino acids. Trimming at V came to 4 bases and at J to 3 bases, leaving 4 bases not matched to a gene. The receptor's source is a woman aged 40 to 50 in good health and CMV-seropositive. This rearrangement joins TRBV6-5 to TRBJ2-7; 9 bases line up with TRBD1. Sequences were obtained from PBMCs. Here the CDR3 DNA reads TGTGCCAGCAGTTGGTCGACAGGGGGCTACGAGCAGTACTTC. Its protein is CASSWSTGGYEQYF.